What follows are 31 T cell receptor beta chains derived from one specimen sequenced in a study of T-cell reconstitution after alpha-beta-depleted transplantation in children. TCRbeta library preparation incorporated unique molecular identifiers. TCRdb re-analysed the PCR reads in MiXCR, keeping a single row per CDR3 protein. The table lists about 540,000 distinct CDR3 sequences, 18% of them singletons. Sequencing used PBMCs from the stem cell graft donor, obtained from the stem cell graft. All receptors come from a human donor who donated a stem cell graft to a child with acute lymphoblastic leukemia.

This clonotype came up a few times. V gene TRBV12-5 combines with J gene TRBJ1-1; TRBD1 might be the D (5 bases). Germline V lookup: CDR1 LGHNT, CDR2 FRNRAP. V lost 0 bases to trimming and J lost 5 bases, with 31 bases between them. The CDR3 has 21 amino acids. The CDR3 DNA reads TGTGCTAGTGGTTTGGTACCCCTGTTCAGGGAATTAGGGATAGTAGGTACTGAAGCTTTCTTT. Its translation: CASGLVPLFRELGIVGTEAFF.

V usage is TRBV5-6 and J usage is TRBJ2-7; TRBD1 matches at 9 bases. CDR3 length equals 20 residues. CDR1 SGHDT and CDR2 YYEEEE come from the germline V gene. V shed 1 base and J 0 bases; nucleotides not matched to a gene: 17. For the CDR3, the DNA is TGTGCCAGCAGCTTGCCCCCCCGGGACAGGGTGGCCTACCTCTCCTACGAGCAGTACTTC. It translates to CASSLPPRDRVAYLSYEQYF.

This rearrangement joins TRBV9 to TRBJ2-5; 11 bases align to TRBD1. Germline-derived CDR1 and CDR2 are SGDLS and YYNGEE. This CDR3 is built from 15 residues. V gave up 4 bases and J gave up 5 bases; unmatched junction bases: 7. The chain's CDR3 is CASSYRTGGAETQYF. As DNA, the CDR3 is TGTGCCAGCAGCTACCGGACAGGGGGCGCCGAGACCCAGTACTTC.

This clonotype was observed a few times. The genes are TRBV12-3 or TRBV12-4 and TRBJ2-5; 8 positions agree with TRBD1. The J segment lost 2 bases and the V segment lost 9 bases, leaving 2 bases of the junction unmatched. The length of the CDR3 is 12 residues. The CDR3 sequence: CARDRGQETQYF. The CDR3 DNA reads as TGTGCCAGAGACAGGGGTCAAGAGACCCAGTACTTC.

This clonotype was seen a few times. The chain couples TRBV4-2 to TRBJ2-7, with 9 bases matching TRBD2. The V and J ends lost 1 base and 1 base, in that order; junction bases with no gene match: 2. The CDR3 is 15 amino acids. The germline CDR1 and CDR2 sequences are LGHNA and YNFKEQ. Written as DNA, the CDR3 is TGTGCCAGCAGCCAAGCTAGCGGGACATCCTACGAGCAGTACTTC. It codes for CASSQASGTSYEQYF.

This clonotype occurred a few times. DNA of the CDR3: TGCAGCGTTGAGCAGGGTCTTCTCAGGGCTGAAGCTTTCTTT. Translated: CSVEQGLLRAEAFF. The chain employs TRBV29-1 and TRBJ1-1; possibly TRBD1 for D (5 bases). This CDR3 comprises 14 residues. Trimming stripped 3 bases from V and 6 bases from J, with 17 bases between. Germline lookup yields CDR1 SQVTM and CDR2 ANQGSEA.

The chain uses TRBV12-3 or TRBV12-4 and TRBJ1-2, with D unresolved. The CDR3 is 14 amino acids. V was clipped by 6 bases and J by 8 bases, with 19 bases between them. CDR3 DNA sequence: TGTGCCAGCAGCGTAGCCAACAGTTTAGCCGGCTACACCTTC. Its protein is CASSVANSLAGYTF.

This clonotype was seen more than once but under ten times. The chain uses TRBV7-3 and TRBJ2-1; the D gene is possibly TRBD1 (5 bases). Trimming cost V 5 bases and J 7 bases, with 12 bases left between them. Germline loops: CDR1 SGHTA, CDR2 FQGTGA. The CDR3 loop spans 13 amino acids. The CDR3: CASSTIRGNEQFF. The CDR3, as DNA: TGTGCCAGCAGCACAATTAGGGGAAATGAGCAGTTCTTC.

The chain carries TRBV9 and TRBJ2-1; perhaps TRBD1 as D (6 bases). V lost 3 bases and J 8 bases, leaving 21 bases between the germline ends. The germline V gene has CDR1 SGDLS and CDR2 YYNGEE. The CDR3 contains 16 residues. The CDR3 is CASSAISGARFHEQFF. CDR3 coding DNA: TGTGCCAGCAGCGCAATTTCAGGGGCACGTTTTCATGAGCAGTTCTTC.

CDR3 loop: CASSFAYSGRYNEQFF. CDR3 nucleotides: TGTGCCAGCAGCTTCGCCTATAGCGGGAGGTACAATGAGCAGTTCTTC. This chain connects TRBV7-9 to TRBJ2-1, with TRBD2 matching 10 bases. J lost 4 bases, V lost 3 bases, and 6 bases had no gene match. The CDR3 contains 16 residues. Germline V gene lookup returns CDR1 SEHNR and CDR2 FQNEAQ (reference sequence). The entire variable domain, with the rest obtained from reference TRBV7-9 and TRBJ2-1, is as follows: DTGVSQNPRHKITKRGQNVTFRCDPISEHNRLYWYRQTLGQGPEFLTYFQNEAQLEKSRLLSDRFSAERPKGSFSTLEIQRTEQGDSAMYLCASSFAYSGRYNEQFFGPGTRLTVL.

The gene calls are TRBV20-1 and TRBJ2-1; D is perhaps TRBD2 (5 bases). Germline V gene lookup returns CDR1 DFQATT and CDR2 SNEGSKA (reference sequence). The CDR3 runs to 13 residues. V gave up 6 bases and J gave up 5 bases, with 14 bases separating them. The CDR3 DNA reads TGCAGTGCGAGGTGGCGGCGGGACAATGAGCAGTTCTTC. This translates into CSARWRRDNEQFF.

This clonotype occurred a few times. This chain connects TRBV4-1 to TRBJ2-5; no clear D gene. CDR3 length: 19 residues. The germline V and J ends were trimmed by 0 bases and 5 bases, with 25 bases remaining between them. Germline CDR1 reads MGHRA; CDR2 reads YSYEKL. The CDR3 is CASSQDPRPRPTKRETQYF. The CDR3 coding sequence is TGCGCCAGCAGCCAAGACCCACGACCCAGGCCTACTAAAAGGGAGACCCAGTACTTC.

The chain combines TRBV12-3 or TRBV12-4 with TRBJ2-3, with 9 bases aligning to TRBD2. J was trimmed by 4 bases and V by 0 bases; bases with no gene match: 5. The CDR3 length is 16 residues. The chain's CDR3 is CASSLASAGGPDTQYF. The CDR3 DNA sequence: TGTGCCAGCAGTTTAGCCTCAGCGGGGGGACCAGATACGCAGTATTTT.

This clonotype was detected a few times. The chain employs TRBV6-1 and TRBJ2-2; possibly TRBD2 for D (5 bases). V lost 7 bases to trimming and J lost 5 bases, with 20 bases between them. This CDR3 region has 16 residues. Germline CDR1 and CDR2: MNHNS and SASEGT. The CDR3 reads CASTPGATRGTGELFF. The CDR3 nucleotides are TGTGCCAGCACCCCCGGAGCTACTAGAGGGACCGGGGAGCTGTTTTTT.

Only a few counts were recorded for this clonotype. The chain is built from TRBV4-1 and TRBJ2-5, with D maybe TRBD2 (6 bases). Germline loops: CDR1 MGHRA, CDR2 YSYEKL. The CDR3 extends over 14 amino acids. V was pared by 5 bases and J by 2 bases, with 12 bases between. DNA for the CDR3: TGCGCCAGCAGCTCGATGCGGGGTCAAGAGACCCAGTACTTC. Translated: CASSSMRGQETQYF.

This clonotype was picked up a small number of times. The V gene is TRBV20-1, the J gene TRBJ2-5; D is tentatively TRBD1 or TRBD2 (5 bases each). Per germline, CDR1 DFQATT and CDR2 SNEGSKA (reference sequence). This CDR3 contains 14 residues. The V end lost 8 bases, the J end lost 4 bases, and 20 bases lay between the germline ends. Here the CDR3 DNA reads TGCAGTTCACTACCCGGGACGGAAAGAGAGACCCAGTACTTC. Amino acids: CSSLPGTERETQYF.

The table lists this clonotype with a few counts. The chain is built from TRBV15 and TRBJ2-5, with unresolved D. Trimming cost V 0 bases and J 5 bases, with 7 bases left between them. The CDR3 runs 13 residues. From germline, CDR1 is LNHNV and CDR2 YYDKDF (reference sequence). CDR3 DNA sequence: TGTGCCACCAGCAGAGATTCCGGGGAGACCCAGTACTTC. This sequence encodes CATSRDSGETQYF.

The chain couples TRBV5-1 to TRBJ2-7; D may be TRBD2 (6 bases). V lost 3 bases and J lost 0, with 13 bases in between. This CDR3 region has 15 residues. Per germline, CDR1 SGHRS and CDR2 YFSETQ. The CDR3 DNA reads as TGCGCCAGCAGCTGGGGGTACGGGAGCTCCTACGAGCAGTACTTC. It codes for CASSWGYGSSYEQYF. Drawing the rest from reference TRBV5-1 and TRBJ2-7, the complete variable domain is KAGVTQTPRYLIKTRGQQVTLSCSPISGHRSVSWYQQTPGQGLQFLFEYFSETQRNKGNFPGRFSGRQFSNSRSEMNVSTLELGDSALYLCASSWGYGSSYEQYFGPGTRLTVT.

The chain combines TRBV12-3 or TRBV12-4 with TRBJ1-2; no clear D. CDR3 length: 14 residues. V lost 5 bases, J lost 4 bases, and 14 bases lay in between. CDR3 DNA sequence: TGTGCCAGCAGTCTCGGACTGACCGCCTATGGCTACACCTTC. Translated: CASSLGLTAYGYTF.

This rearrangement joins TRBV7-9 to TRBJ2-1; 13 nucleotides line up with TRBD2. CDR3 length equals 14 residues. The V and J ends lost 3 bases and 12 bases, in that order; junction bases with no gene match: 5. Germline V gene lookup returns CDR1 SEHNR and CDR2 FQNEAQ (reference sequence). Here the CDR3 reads CASSFTSGRDRQFF. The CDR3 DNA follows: TGTGCCAGCAGCTTTACTAGCGGGAGGGACAGGCAGTTCTTC.

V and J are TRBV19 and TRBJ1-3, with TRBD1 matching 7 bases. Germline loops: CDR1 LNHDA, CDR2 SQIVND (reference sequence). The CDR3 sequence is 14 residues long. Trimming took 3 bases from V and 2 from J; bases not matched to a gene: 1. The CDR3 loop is CASSMQGAGNTIYF. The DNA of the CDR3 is TGTGCCAGTAGTATGCAGGGGGCTGGAAACACCATATATTTT.

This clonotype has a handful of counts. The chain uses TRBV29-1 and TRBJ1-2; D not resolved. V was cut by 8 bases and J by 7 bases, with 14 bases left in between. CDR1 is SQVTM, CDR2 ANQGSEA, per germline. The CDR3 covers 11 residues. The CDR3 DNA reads TGCAGCACAAGGGAATCGGGTGGCTACACCTTC. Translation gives CSTRESGGYTF.

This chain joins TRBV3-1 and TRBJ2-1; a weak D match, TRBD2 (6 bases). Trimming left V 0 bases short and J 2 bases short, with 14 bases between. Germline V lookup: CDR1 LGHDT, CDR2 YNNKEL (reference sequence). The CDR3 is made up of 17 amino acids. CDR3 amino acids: CASSQEGRVAAYNEQFF. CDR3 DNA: TGTGCCAGCAGCCAAGAAGGGCGCGTAGCGGCCTACAATGAGCAGTTCTTC.

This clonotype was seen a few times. CDR3 coding DNA: TGTGCCAGCAGCCAAGGCATGATCGTTATGAACACTGAAGCTTTCTTT. Its protein product is CASSQGMIVMNTEAFF. V usage is TRBV14 and J usage is TRBJ1-1; D call uncertain. The V end lost 1 base, the J end lost 0 bases, and 12 bases lay between the germline ends. This CDR3 contains 16 residues. Germline-derived CDR1 and CDR2 are SGHDN and FVKESK.

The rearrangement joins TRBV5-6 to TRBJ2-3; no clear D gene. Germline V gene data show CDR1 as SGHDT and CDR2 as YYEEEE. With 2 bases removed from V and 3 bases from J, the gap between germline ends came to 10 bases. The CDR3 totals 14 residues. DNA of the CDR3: TGTGCCAGCAGCTTTGCGTCGAGGACAGATACGCAGTATTTT. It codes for CASSFASRTDTQYF.

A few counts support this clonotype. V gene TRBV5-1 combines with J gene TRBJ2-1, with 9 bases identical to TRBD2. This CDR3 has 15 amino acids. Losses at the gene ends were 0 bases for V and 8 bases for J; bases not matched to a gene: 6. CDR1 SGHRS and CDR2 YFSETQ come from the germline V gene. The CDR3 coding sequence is TGCGCCAGCAGCTTGGAATCTAGCGGGATGGATGAGCAGTTCTTC. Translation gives CASSLESSGMDEQFF.

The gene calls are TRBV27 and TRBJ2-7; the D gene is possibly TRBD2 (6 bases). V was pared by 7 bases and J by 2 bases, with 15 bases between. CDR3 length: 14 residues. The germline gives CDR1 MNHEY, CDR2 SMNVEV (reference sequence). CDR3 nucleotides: TGTGCCAGCACCTCGGGGGACTCGACCTACGAGCAGTACTTC. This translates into CASTSGDSTYEQYF.

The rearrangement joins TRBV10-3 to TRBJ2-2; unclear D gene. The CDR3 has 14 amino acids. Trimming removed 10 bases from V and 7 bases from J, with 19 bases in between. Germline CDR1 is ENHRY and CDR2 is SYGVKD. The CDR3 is CANGPGPASGELFF. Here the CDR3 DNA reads TGTGCCAACGGCCCCGGGCCGGCGAGCGGGGAGCTGTTTTTT.

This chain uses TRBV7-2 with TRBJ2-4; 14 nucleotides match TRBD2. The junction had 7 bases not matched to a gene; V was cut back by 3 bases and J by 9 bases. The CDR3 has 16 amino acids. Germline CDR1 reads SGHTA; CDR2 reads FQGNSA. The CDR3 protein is CASSFDGLAGGGIQYF. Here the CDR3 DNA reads TGTGCCAGCAGCTTCGACGGACTAGCGGGAGGAGGCATTCAGTACTTC.

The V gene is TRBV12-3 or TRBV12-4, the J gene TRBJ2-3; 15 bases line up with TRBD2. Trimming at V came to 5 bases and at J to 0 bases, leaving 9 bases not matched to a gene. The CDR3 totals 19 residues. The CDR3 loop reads CASSPTGTSGRTSTDTQYF. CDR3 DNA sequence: TGTGCCAGCAGTCCGACAGGGACTAGCGGGAGGACTAGCACAGATACGCAGTATTTT.

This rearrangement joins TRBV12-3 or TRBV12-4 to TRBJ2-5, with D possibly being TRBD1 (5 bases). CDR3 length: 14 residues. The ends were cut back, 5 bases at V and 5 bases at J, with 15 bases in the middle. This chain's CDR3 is CASSQQVGPETQYF. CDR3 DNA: TGTGCCAGCAGTCAACAGGTCGGGCCGGAGACCCAGTACTTC.